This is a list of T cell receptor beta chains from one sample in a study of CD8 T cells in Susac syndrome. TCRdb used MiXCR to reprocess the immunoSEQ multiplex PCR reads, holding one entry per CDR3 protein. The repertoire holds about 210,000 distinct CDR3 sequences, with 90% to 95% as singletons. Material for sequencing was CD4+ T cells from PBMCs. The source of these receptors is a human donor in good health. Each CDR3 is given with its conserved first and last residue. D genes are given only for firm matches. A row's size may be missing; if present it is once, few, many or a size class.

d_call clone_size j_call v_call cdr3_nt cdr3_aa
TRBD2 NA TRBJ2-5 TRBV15 TGTGCCACCAGCAGCAGCGGGAGGGCCCGGGAGACCCAGTACTTC CATSSSGRARETQYF
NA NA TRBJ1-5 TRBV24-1 TGTGCCACCAGTGTTGAGGACCTCCCCCAGCATTTT CATSVEDLPQHF
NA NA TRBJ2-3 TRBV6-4 TGTGCCAGCAGGGTGACAGATACGCAGTATTTT CASRVTDTQYF
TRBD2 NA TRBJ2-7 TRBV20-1 TGCAGTGCTAGAGAGCAGGGAGGGGACGAGCAGTACTTC CSAREQGGDEQYF
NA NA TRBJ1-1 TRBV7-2 TGTGCCAGCAGCGAAAGGGGTGATGGGACTGAAGCTTTCTTT CASSERGDGTEAFF
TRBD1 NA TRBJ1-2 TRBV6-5 TGTGCCAGCAGGAGGACAGGTCGGGTTGGGGGCTACACCTTC CASRRTGRVGGYTF
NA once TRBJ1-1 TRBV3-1 TGTGCCAGCAGCCAAGAACGACAGGCTGAAGCTTTCTTT CASSQERQAEAFF
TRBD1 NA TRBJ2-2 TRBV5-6 TGTGCCAGCAGCTTGGTGACAGGGGGCTGGACCGGGGAGCTGTTTTTT CASSLVTGGWTGELFF
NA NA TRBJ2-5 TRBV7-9 TGTGCCAGCAGCTTGGTCGGCGGGGGCGGTCCGGGGACCCAGTACTTC CASSLVGGGGPGTQYF
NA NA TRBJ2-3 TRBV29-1 TGCAGCGCCGCAGGTTTTTCTGGCACAGATACGCAGTATTTT CSAAGFSGTDTQYF
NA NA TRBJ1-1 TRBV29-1 TGCAGCGTTGAAGTGGGCGGGGGAATCACTGAAGCTTTCTTT CSVEVGGGITEAFF
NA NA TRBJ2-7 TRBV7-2 TGTGCCAGCAGCCCGCTTCGGTCCCTTGGGACCTACGAGCAGTACTTC CASSPLRSLGTYEQYF
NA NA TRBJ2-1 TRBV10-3 TGTGCCATCGGCACTTTCTCGGGGACGGGGAGCTCCTACAATGAGCAGTTCTTC CAIGTFSGTGSSYNEQFF
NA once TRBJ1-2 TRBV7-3 TGTGCCAGCAGCCCTAACGGGGGGCACTATGGCTACACCTTC CASSPNGGHYGYTF
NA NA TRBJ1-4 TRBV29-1 TGCAGCGTCTCGGAAGCGAGGGAAAAACTGTTTTTT CSVSEAREKLFF
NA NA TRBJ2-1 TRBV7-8 TGTGCCAGCAGTACCCTGCGGGCGTACAATGAGCAGTTCTTC CASSTLRAYNEQFF
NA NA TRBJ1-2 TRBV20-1 TGCAGTGCTAAGGAGGGGTCAAACTATGGCTACACCTTC CSAKEGSNYGYTF
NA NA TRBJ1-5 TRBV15 TGTGCCACCAGCAGAGATCGGGGTTGGAATCAGCCCCAGCATTTT CATSRDRGWNQPQHF
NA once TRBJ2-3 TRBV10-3 TGTGCCATCAGCCCAGGGGAAGATACGCAGTATTTT CAISPGEDTQYF
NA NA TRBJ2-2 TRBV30 TGTGCCTGGAGCCGGGACTTCGCTGGGGAGCTGTTTTTT CAWSRDFAGELFF
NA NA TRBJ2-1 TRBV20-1 TGCAGTGCCCTAGACAGGAGGGGGGGTGAGCAGTTCTTC CSALDRRGGEQFF
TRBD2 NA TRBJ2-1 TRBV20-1 TGCAGTGCAACGACTAGCGGGAGGTTTATGCGGCAGTTCTTC CSATTSGRFMRQFF
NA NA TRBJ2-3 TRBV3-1 TGTGCCAGCAGCCAGTGGGATGGAGATACGCAGTATTTT CASSQWDGDTQYF
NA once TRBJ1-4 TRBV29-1 TGCAGCGCGTTAGCGGGGGTTGCTAATGAAAAACTGTTTTTT CSALAGVANEKLFF
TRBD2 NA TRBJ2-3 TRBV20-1 TGCAGTGCTAGTGGACTAGCGGGGGGGCCGCGCACAGATACGCAGTATTTT CSASGLAGGPRTDTQYF
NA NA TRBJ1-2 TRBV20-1 TGCAGCCTGAAGGGGTCTAACTATGGCTACACCTTC CSLKGSNYGYTF
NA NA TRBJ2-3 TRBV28 TGTGCCAGCAGCCTGGCCACAAATTCGGGCACAGATACGCAGTATTTT CASSLATNSGTDTQYF
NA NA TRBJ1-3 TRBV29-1 TGCAGCGTTGACGGCAGGGTTGAAGACACCATATATTTT CSVDGRVEDTIYF
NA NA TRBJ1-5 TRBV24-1 TGTGCCACCAGTGATAACGAGAGATATCAGCCCCAGCATTTT CATSDNERYQPQHF
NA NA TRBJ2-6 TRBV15 TGTGCCACCAGCAGAGCCGGGGCGTGGGCCAACGTCCTGACTTTC CATSRAGAWANVLTF
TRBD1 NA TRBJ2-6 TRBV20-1 TGCAGTGCTAGAGAGTACTCCGGGACAGGTTCCTCTGGGGCCAACGTCCTGACTTTC CSAREYSGTGSSGANVLTF
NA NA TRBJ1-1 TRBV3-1 TGTGCCAGCAGCCAAGGGGGCATGGACGACACTGAAGCTTTCTTT CASSQGGMDDTEAFF
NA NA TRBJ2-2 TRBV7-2 TGTGCCAGCAGCCCGCCCGGCCCCCAAAGCATCGGGGAGCTGTTTTTT CASSPPGPQSIGELFF
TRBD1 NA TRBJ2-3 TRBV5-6 TGTGCCAGCAGAGGACAGGGAGGAGATACGCAGTATTTT CASRGQGGDTQYF
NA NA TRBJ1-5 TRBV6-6 TGTGCCAGCGAGATGGGAGATCAGCCCCAGCATTTT CASEMGDQPQHF
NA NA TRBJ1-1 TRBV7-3 TGTGCCAGCAGCCCACAGACAGGCATGAACACTGAAGCTTTCTTT CASSPQTGMNTEAFF
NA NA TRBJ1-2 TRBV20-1 TGCAGTGCTGTAAGGACTTGGAGTGGCTACACCTTC CSAVRTWSGYTF
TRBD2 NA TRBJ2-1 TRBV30 TGTGCCTGGAGCAGACTAGCGGGAGGTAATGAGCAGTTCTTC CAWSRLAGGNEQFF
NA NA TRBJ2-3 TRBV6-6 TGTGCCAGCATAAGAAGGGGTGGGTTAGATACGCAGTATTTT CASIRRGGLDTQYF
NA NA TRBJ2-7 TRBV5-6 TGTGCCAGCAGCTTGGGGTCGAGGGACTACGAGCAGTACTTC CASSLGSRDYEQYF
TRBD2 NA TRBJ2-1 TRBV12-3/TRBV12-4 TGTGCCAGCACCCCAGGGAGCGGGAGCGACTACAATGAGCAGTTCTTC CASTPGSGSDYNEQFF
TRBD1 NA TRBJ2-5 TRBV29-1 TGCAGCGCCGACCTCCGACAGGGGGTTAAGACCCAGTACTTC CSADLRQGVKTQYF
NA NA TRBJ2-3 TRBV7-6 TGTGCCAGCAGCTTAGCTCTAGGGAAGCCGGATACGCAGTATTTT CASSLALGKPDTQYF
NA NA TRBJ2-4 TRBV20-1 TGCAGTGCCATTTTGGGAACTACCACCTCCATTCAGTACTTC CSAILGTTTSIQYF
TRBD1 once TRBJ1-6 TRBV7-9 TGTGCCAGCAGCCCGAGGACGGACAGGGATCAACCCCTCCACTTT CASSPRTDRDQPLHF
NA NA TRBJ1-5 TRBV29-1 TGCAGCGCCCGGCTGGGACCCAATCAGCCCCAGCATTTT CSARLGPNQPQHF
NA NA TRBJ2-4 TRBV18 TGTGCCAGCTCACCATCCCCAGAAAACATTCAGTACTTC CASSPSPENIQYF